This is a list of T cell receptor beta chains from one sample in a study of CD8 T cells in ankylosing spondylitis. TCRdb re-derived calls from the 5' RACE reads in MiXCR, one entry per CDR3 protein. The data show 300,000 to 400,000 distinct CDR3 sequences, with approximately 22% seen just once and around 14% held by the top ten. Sequences were obtained from blood, either unsorted or a sorted T cell fraction (not recorded which). The receptors shown here come from a male donor with ankylosing spondylitis or in good health (not recorded which). CDR3s include the opening cysteine and the closing phenylalanine or tryptophan. The order of the fields is J gene, V gene, D gene, clone size, CDR3 DNA, CDR3 protein. The D gene is left open where the match is weak. Rows may omit the clone size; those that give it use once, few, many or a size class.

>TRBJ2-1|TRBV4-1|.|.
TGCGCCAGCAGCCAAGAGGCCGCGGGCCCCAGCTCCTACAATGAGCAGTTCTTC
CASSQEAAGPSSYNEQFF
>TRBJ1-6|TRBV12-3/TRBV12-4|TRBD1|.
TGTGCCAGCAGTTTAGGGGGCAGGGGGACACCCCTCCACTTT
CASSLGGRGTPLHF
>TRBJ2-7|TRBV30|.|.
TGTGCCTGGAGTTGGGAGTCGCCCTACGAGCAGTACTTC
CAWSWESPYEQYF
>TRBJ2-5|TRBV12-3/TRBV12-4|.|few
TGTGCCAGCAGTCCCAACCCAGGGGGGCGGGAGACCCAGTACTTC
CASSPNPGGRETQYF
>TRBJ2-1|TRBV6-2/TRBV6-3|.|.
TGTGCCAGCAGTTACCTTCGTCAGGGAGGAGGCAATGAGCAGTTCTTC
CASSYLRQGGGNEQFF
>TRBJ2-5|TRBV28|.|.
TGTGCCAGCAGTTTTGGGTCAGGAGAGACCCAGTACTTC
CASSFGSGETQYF
>TRBJ1-6|TRBV7-9|.|.
TGTGCCAGCAGCAACGGACGAAATTCACCCCTCCACTTT
CASSNGRNSPLHF
>TRBJ2-5|TRBV15|.|few
TGTGCCACCAGCAGAGACAGGGTGGGAGAGACCCAGTACTTC
CATSRDRVGETQYF
>TRBJ2-3|TRBV4-1|TRBD1|.
TGCGCCAGCAGCCAGGAGACAGGGGGACCAAACACAGATACGCAGTATTTT
CASSQETGGPNTDTQYF
>TRBJ2-7|TRBV5-6|.|.
TGTGCCAGCAGCCGCCGGACAGCGGACGAGCAGTACTTC
CASSRRTADEQYF
>TRBJ2-3|TRBV2|TRBD2|few
TGTGCCAGCAGGCCACTCACTACTAGCGGGGGGGCCGCAGATACGCAGTATTTT
CASRPLTTSGGAADTQYF
>TRBJ2-2|TRBV7-9|TRBD2|.
TGTGCCAGCAGCATCGGACTAGCGGGGGTGGTCGGGGAGCTGTTTTTT
CASSIGLAGVVGELFF
>TRBJ1-4|TRBV5-6|.|.
TGTGCCAGCAGCTTGGGACAGTTATTTAATGAAAAACTGTTTTTT
CASSLGQLFNEKLFF
>TRBJ2-1|TRBV7-8|.|.
TGTGCCAGCAGCGGCCGCGGAGACCACCCTTCGGATGAGCAGTTCTTC
CASSGRGDHPSDEQFF
>TRBJ2-3|TRBV21-1|.|few
TGTGCCAGCAGCAAGAAGGGGACCCGTTCCACAGATACGCAGTATTTT
CASSKKGTRSTDTQYF
>TRBJ2-7|TRBV9|.|few
TGTGCCAGCAGTCGGGACTGGAGCTCCTACGAGCAGTACTTC
CASSRDWSSYEQYF
>TRBJ2-1|TRBV5-1|.|few
TGCGCCAGCAGCCAAGGGACGGGGCTCTACAATGAGCAGTTCTTC
CASSQGTGLYNEQFF
>TRBJ2-7|TRBV27|TRBD2|.
TGTGCCAGCAGTTTTGGGCGGGGGGGCCAAGAGCAGTACTTC
CASSFGRGGQEQYF
>TRBJ1-2|TRBV30|.|few
TGTGCCTGGAGTGGAGCGGCACATGGCTACACCTTC
CAWSGAAHGYTF
>TRBJ2-7|TRBV2|TRBD1|.
TGTGCCAGCAGGGGGACAGGGAACCCCTACGAGCAGTACTTC
CASRGTGNPYEQYF
>TRBJ2-3|TRBV7-8|TRBD2|few
TGTGCCAGCAGCTTAGTCGCTAGCGGGGGGGGCACAGATACGCAGTATTTT
CASSLVASGGGTDTQYF
>TRBJ2-2|TRBV7-7|TRBD2|few
TGTGCTAGCAGCGGAGGTGGACTAGCGTATACCGGGGAGCTGTTTTTT
CASSGGGLAYTGELFF
>TRBJ2-5|TRBV20-1|.|.
TGCAGTCCCGAAGCGCGACGGGTAGCCCTCCAGGATACCCAGTACTTC
CSPEARRVALQDTQYF
>TRBJ2-1|TRBV19|.|.
TGTGCCAGTAGTCCCTGGGGTGGGGCCAATGAGCAGTTCTTC
CASSPWGGANEQFF
>TRBJ2-1|TRBV20-1|.|few
TGCAGTCGGTGGGGCTCCTACAATGAGCAGTTCTTC
CSRWGSYNEQFF
>TRBJ2-2|TRBV3-1|TRBD1|few
TGTGCCAGCAGCCAAGAGTCGGGACAGGGAGCGGGCGGGGAGCTGTTTTTT
CASSQESGQGAGGELFF
>TRBJ2-7|TRBV19|.|.
TGTGCCAGACCGACCAGACTTGGTTCCTACGAGCAGTACTTC
CARPTRLGSYEQYF
>TRBJ2-7|TRBV5-6|TRBD2|once
TGTGCCAGCAGCCCCGGGGGGGGCAACTCCTACGAGCAGTACTTC
CASSPGGGNSYEQYF
>TRBJ2-3|TRBV30|TRBD2|.
TGTGCCTGGAGTCGGGGAGGGGCAGATACGCAGTATTTT
CAWSRGGADTQYF
>TRBJ2-1|TRBV10-3|TRBD2|.
TGTGCCATCAGTGAGAATAGCGGGGGGGACAATGAGCAGTTCTTC
CAISENSGGDNEQFF
>TRBJ2-5|TRBV7-2|.|.
TGTGCCAGCAGCTTAGAATTGGACCACCGGAAAGAGACCCAGTACTTC
CASSLELDHRKETQYF
>TRBJ2-7|TRBV24-1|.|few
TGTGCCACCAGTGACGGCCTAACCTACGAGCAGTACTTC
CATSDGLTYEQYF
>TRBJ2-1|TRBV12-3/TRBV12-4|.|.
TGTGCCAGCAGTGACAGGAACTACAATGAGCAGTTCTTC
CASSDRNYNEQFF
>TRBJ1-1|TRBV4-1|.|few
TGCGCCAGCAGCCACACGGTCGGGGATATCTCGTTGAACACTGAAGCTTTCTTT
CASSHTVGDISLNTEAFF
>TRBJ2-7|TRBV5-6|.|few
TGTGCCAGCAGCTTGGCTGTGACTGGGGGCTACGAGCAGTACTTC
CASSLAVTGGYEQYF
>TRBJ2-5|TRBV30|.|.
TGTGCCTGGGCCCAAATCCTATCGCAAGAGACCCAGTACTTC
CAWAQILSQETQYF
>TRBJ2-7|TRBV10-3|.|few
TGTGCCATCAGTGAGTCGGGTCAGGGCTCCTACGAGCAGTACTTC
CAISESGQGSYEQYF
>TRBJ2-3|TRBV28|TRBD2|.
TGTGCCAGCAGTTCTGGGGGGGGTGATACGCAGTATTTT
CASSSGGGDTQYF